These 14 T cell receptor beta chains were all obtained from the same sample, sequenced in a study of shared clonotypes between healthy human individuals. This table comes from immunoSEQ multiplex PCR, and its TCRdb copy is limited to in-frame clones, with some not included. The data hold hundreds of thousands of clones, with 90% to 96% observed a single time. Material: naive CD4+ T cells sorted from blood. Subset meaning: CD45RA+ positively selected. The receptors here all came from a woman aged 30 to 39 in good health.

This rearrangement joins TRBV18 to TRBJ2-5, with no clear D. V gave up 6 bases and J gave up 1 base, with 6 bases separating them. The CDR3 loop spans 12 amino acids. Germline assignment: CDR1 KGHSH and CDR2 LQKENI. As DNA, the CDR3 is TGTGCCAGCTCTGGATCCCAAGAGACCCAGTACTTC. It specifies CASSGSQETQYF.

The chain has TRBV5-1 and TRBJ1-6; 10 nucleotides align to TRBD1. The CDR3 is made up of 15 amino acids. Germline-derived CDR1 and CDR2 are SGHRS and YFSETQ. V shed 4 bases, J shed 8 bases, and the junction held 6 bases outside the gene matches. CDR3 nucleotide sequence: TGCGCCAGCAGCGAACGACAGGGGGCAGATTCACCCCTCCACTTT. It yields the protein CASSERQGADSPLHF. Full variable domain (remainder filled in from reference TRBV5-1 and TRBJ1-6): KAGVTQTPRYLIKTRGQQVTLSCSPISGHRSVSWYQQTPGQGLQFLFEYFSETQRNKGNFPGRFSGRQFSNSRSEMNVSTLELGDSALYLCASSERQGADSPLHFGNGTRLTVT.

V and J are TRBV6-1 and TRBJ2-7; the match to TRBD2 covers 11 bases. Trimming cost V 4 bases and J 6 bases; bases outside gene matches: 5. The CDR3 has 14 amino acids. Germline CDR1 reads MNHNS; CDR2 reads SASEGT. DNA for the CDR3: TGTGCCAGCAGTGTAACTAGCGGGAGACGCGAGCAGTACTTC. Translation: CASSVTSGRREQYF.

The chain joins TRBV2 to TRBJ2-4, with 9 bases aligning to TRBD2. The junction had 9 bases not matched to a gene; V was cut back by 3 bases and J by 6 bases. This CDR3 is 16 amino acids long. Germline CDR1 is SNHLY and CDR2 is FYNNEI. DNA for the CDR3: TGTGCCAGCAGTGACCTGGGACTAGCAAGGGGAAACATTCAGTACTTC. Encoded protein: CASSDLGLARGNIQYF.

The rearrangement joins TRBV28 to TRBJ1-5, with 8 bases aligning to TRBD1. This CDR3 contains 14 residues. J was trimmed by 8 bases and V by 6 bases; bases with no gene match: 9. CDR1 is MDHEN, CDR2 SYDVKM, per germline. The CDR3 protein is CASRETGGRKPQHF. CDR3 sequence (DNA): TGTGCCAGCAGGGAAACAGGGGGACGGAAGCCCCAGCATTTT.

V usage is TRBV28 and J usage is TRBJ1-2, with D perhaps TRBD1 (6 bases). CDR1 and CDR2 (germline): MDHEN, SYDVKM. Trimming cost V 8 bases and J 0 bases, with 13 bases left between them. This CDR3 is built from 14 residues. In DNA, the CDR3 is TGTGCCAGCGGGGAGGACAGATCTAACTATGGCTACACCTTC. Protein: CASGEDRSNYGYTF.

The chain joins TRBV5-1 to TRBJ2-2, with 14 bases that match TRBD2. Germline loops: CDR1 SGHRS, CDR2 YFSETQ. CDR3 length: 19 residues. The V gene end was trimmed by 4 bases and the J gene end by 1 base; junction bases not matched to a gene: 9. CDR3 in DNA: TGCGCCAGCAGCGGCCGACTAGCGGGAGGGACAAAGAACACCGGGGAGCTGTTTTTT. Its protein product is CASSGRLAGGTKNTGELFF.

This clone has a single count. This rearrangement joins TRBV10-1 to TRBJ2-1, with 7 bases fitting TRBD2. This CDR3 spans 17 amino acids. Trimming took 4 bases from V and 3 from J; bases not matched to a gene: 12. Germline V gives CDR1 WNHNN, CDR2 SYGVQD (reference sequence). The DNA for the CDR3 is TGCGCCAGCAGTGGGCCCGGGAGGAAAGGCTTCTACAATGAGCAGTTCTTC. Its protein is CASSGPGRKGFYNEQFF.

In its sample, this clone was seen once. The rearrangement uses TRBV28 and TRBJ2-7; perhaps D is TRBD1 or TRBD2 (5 bases each). V lost 3 bases and J 7 bases, leaving 28 bases between the germline ends. CDR1 is MDHEN and CDR2 is SYDVKM in the germline V gene. The CDR3 is 18 residues long. CDR3 DNA sequence: TGTGCCAGCAGTTTGGCGGGCTACGGAGAGTTTGGGGACGGAGAGCAGTACTTC. It is translated as CASSLAGYGEFGDGEQYF.

The rearrangement uses TRBV5-1 and TRBJ2-7, with TRBD2 matching 8 bases. Germline loops: CDR1 SGHRS, CDR2 YFSETQ. V lost 2 bases and J lost 3; bases outside the gene matches: 13. The CDR3 is 17 residues long. The CDR3 DNA is TGCGCCAGCAGCTTACAACCCGGTGGACTAGCCTTCTACGAGCAGTACTTC. Its protein product is CASSLQPGGLAFYEQYF.

The chain links TRBV7-9 to TRBJ2-5; TRBD1 matches at 7 bases. The DNA end is a closer match to TRBJ2-7, so the J assignment may be wrong. Germline lookup yields CDR1 SEHNR and CDR2 FQNEAQ (reference sequence). The CDR3 is 14 amino acids. As DNA, the CDR3 is TGTGCCAGCAGCTTAGGTACAGGGGAATACGAGCAGTACTTC. This translates into CASSLGTGEYEQYF.

The chain is built from TRBV6-1 and TRBJ2-5; D not certain. In germline, CDR1 is MNHNS, CDR2 SASEGT. The length of the CDR3 is 13 residues. The V gene lost 6 bases and the J gene lost 7 bases, with 15 bases spanning the gap. For the CDR3, the DNA is TGTGCCAGCAGCCTTAGGGCTACCGGGACCCAGTACTTC. Residues: CASSLRATGTQYF.

The chain uses TRBV18 and TRBJ2-1; unclear D gene. V lost 4 bases and J lost 0, with 13 bases in between. The germline CDR1 and CDR2 sequences are KGHSH and LQKENI. There are 16 residues in the CDR3. DNA of the CDR3: TGTGCCAGCTCACTATCCCGCGGAGTCTCCTACAATGAGCAGTTCTTC. Encoded protein: CASSLSRGVSYNEQFF.

The chain is built from TRBV7-9 and TRBJ2-5; tentative D call: TRBD2 (6 bases). Between the trimmed V and J ends, which lost 2 bases and 14 bases, there was a span of 18 bases. Per the germline V gene, CDR1 is SEHNR and CDR2 is FQNEAQ (reference sequence). The CDR3 contains 13 residues. This CDR3 reads CASSLNEGLCRYF. CDR3 coding DNA: TGTGCCAGCAGCTTAAATGAGGGACTTTGCCGATACTTC.